This T cell receptor (beta chain) was profiled in a study of blood T cell repertoires in COVID-19. Study background: From the United States, Italy and Spain came samples of acute and convalescent COVID-19. Sources were T cells, B-cell-depleted T cells, or PBMCs; the material itself was cDNA or gDNA.

The protocol was immunoSEQ multiplex PCR, while the TCRdb copy is restricted to in-frame clones and leaves out a portion. The sample contains a few hundred thousand clones, roughly 86% of which appear only once. Clinical history as reported by participants underpinned cohort assignment. V dropped 2 bases and J dropped 2 bases, with 8 bases sitting between them. The CDR3 is made up of 14 amino acids. Germline V gives CDR1 MNHEY, CDR2 SVGEGT. The V and J genes are TRBV6-2 or TRBV6-3 and TRBJ2-3, with D perhaps TRBD1 (6 bases). This TCR derives from a woman aged 18 to 35 who had recovered from COVID-19. Input material: PBMCs or T cells enriched from blood (not recorded which). Written as DNA, the CDR3 is TGTGCCAGCAGTTACCGGGACAACACAGATACGCAGTATTTT. Protein product: CASSYRDNTDTQYF.